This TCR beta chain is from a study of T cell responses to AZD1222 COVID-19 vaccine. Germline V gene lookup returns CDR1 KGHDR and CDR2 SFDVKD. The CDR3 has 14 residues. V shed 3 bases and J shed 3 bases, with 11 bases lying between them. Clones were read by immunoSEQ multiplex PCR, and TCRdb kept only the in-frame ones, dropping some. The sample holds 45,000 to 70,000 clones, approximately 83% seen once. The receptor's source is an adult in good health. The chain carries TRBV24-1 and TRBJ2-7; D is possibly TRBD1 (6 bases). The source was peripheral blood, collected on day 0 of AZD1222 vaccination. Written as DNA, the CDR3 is TGTGCCACCAGTGATACGGGACACGTCTACGAGCAGTACTTC. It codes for CATSDTGHVYEQYF.